This T cell receptor beta chain is from a study of T cells in localized non-small cell lung cancer. Germline V lookup: CDR1 SGHNT, CDR2 YENEEA. This CDR3 has 14 amino acids. Trimming took off 5 bases at V and 8 bases at J, with 18 bases between the two ends. TCRdb's copy holds only in-frame clones and misses some; the assay was immunoSEQ multiplex PCR. Seen here are over 800 clones, about 22% observed once, and the top ten hold less than 15%. This clone rates as medium-sized. The material sequenced was normal lung tissue next to the tumor, taken before any cancer treatment. The chain is built from TRBV11-3 and TRBJ1-2, with a possible D match to TRBD1 (5 bases). The origin of this receptor is a male donor at least 60 years old with stage III squamous cell lung carcinoma. The CDR3 spells CASSPRLTRDGYTF. DNA for the CDR3: TGTGCCAGCAGCCCTCGACTGACGAGGGACGGCTACACCTTC.